A single sample is the source of the 9 T cell receptor beta chains below, sequenced in a study of T cells after yellow fever vaccination. MiXCR, applied by TCRdb to the 5' RACE reads, yields one record per CDR3 protein. The repertoire holds more than 300,000 distinct CDR3 sequences, around 4.5% seen once, with approximately 20% in the top ten. The sequences come from PBMCs, collected 15 days after the yellow fever booster vaccination. Source of these receptors: a young man who received the YFV17D yellow fever vaccine.

J is TRBJ2-3 and V is TRBV11-2; the D is unclear. Germline CDR1 SGHAT, CDR2 FQNNGV. V dropped 0 bases and J dropped 7 bases, with 8 bases sitting between them. The CDR3 totals 13 residues. The CDR3 nucleotides read TGTGCCAGCAGCTTAGATCCGTATTATACGCAGTATTTT. Its translation: CASSLDPYYTQYF.

This clonotype has a count of ten or more. The chain joins TRBV6-5 to TRBJ1-6; 7 nucleotides agree with TRBD1. J was trimmed by 6 bases and V by 5 bases; bases with no gene match: 1. Germline values: CDR1 MNHEY, CDR2 SVGAGI. This CDR3 is 13 amino acids long. The CDR3 sequence: CASSGDSNSPLHF. DNA for the CDR3: TGTGCCAGCAGTGGGGACAGTAATTCACCCCTCCACTTT.

V and J are TRBV16 and TRBJ2-6, with D hard to call. Trimming shortened V by 4 bases and J by 0 bases, and 10 bases separated the two germline ends. CDR1 is KGHSY, CDR2 FQNENV, per germline. The CDR3 has 16 amino acids. This chain's CDR3 is CASSPIDSSGANVLTF. The CDR3 DNA is TGTGCCAGCAGCCCCATAGATAGCTCTGGGGCCAACGTCCTGACTTTC.

There are many counts of this clonotype. The chain links TRBV12-3 or TRBV12-4 to TRBJ1-5; D unresolved. This CDR3 is built from 14 residues. V was cut by 3 bases and J by 3 bases, with 9 bases left in between. The CDR3 DNA follows: TGTGCCAGCAGTTTTCTCGGCGACAATCAGCCCCAGCATTTT. Translating it yields CASSFLGDNQPQHF.

The rearrangement links TRBV7-2 to TRBJ2-3; TRBD2 agrees at 14 bases. The CDR3 loop spans 19 amino acids. After removal of 5 bases from V and 5 bases from J, the junction contained 15 bases not matched to a gene. Germline lookup yields CDR1 SGHTA and CDR2 FQGNSA. DNA of the CDR3: TGTGCCAGCAGCGACCCGGGACTAGCGGGGGTAGGGGGGGTAGATACGCAGTATTTT. It specifies CASSDPGLAGVGGVDTQYF.

This clonotype has just a few counts. The chain carries TRBV28 and TRBJ2-2, with D maybe TRBD1 (6 bases). This CDR3 spans 15 amino acids. CDR1 and CDR2 (germline): MDHEN, SYDVKM. Trimming left V 4 bases short and J 4 bases short, with 13 bases between. CDR3 nucleotide sequence: TGTGCCAGCAGTTCGGACAGAGTTTCCACCGGGGAGCTGTTTTTT. It yields the protein CASSSDRVSTGELFF.

This chain's CDR3 is CASSLGAWGSGTIYF. CDR3 DNA: TGCGCCAGCAGCTTGGGTGCGTGGGGTAGTGGCACCATATATTTT. The J gene is TRBJ1-3, the V gene TRBV5-1; D gene unclear. V was shortened by 0 bases and J by 9 bases, with 16 bases between the two germline ends. Germline loops: CDR1 SGHRS, CDR2 YFSETQ. The CDR3 sequence is 15 residues long.

This clonotype was seen ten or more times. The chain has TRBV4-3 and TRBJ2-7; 8 bases map to TRBD1. V shed 4 bases and J 3 bases; nucleotides not matched to a gene: 14. Germline assignment: CDR1 LGHNA and CDR2 YSLEER. The CDR3 is made up of 17 amino acids. In DNA form, the CDR3 reads TGCGCCAGCAGCCCGGGGACAGGTAATCGACCAAACTACGAGCAGTACTTC. This codes for CASSPGTGNRPNYEQYF.

In this sample, this clonotype turned up a few times. The chain carries TRBV5-1 and TRBJ1-1, with a possible D match to TRBD1 (6 bases). The CDR3 has 15 residues. Germline V gene data show CDR1 as SGHRS and CDR2 as YFSETQ. With 4 bases removed from V and 5 bases from J, the gap between germline ends came to 18 bases. The CDR3, as DNA: TGCGCCAGCAGCCAACCCCACGCAGGGGAAACTGAAGCTTTCTTT. Its protein is CASSQPHAGETEAFF. The variable domain in full, completed from reference TRBV5-1 and TRBJ1-1, reads KAGVTQTPRYLIKTRGQQVTLSCSPISGHRSVSWYQQTPGQGLQFLFEYFSETQRNKGNFPGRFSGRQFSNSRSEMNVSTLELGDSALYLCASSQPHAGETEAFFGQGTRLTVV.